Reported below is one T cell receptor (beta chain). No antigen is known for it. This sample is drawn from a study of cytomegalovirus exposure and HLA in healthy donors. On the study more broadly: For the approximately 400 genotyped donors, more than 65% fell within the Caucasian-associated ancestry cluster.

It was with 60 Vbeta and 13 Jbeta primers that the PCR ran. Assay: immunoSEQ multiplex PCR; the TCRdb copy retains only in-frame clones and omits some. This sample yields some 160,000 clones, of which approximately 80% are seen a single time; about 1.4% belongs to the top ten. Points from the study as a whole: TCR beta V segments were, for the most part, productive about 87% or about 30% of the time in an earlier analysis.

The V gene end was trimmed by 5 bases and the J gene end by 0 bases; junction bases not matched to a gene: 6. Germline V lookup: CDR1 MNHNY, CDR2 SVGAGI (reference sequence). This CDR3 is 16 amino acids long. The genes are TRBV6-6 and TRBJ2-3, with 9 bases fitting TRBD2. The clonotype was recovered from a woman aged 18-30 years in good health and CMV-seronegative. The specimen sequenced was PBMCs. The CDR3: CASSPLLAGSTDTQYF. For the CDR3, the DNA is TGTGCCAGCAGTCCTCTTCTAGCGGGGAGCACAGATACGCAGTATTTT.